These T cell receptor beta chains were read from a single sample in a study of T cell repertoires in cytomegalovirus infection. TCRdb re-called the reads through MiXCR, storing one row per CDR3 protein. The table includes 450,000 to 550,000 distinct CDR3 sequences, 15% to 20% detected once. The specimen sequenced was CD8+ T cells from PBMCs. These TCRs come from a human donor in good health (CMV status not recorded). Some clones in this sample may be carry-over from other donors' samples. Both conserved end residues are part of each CDR3. A D gene is named only where the DNA matches it firmly. Some rows have no size entry. The others give once, few or many, or a class for an expanded clone.

abundance	d_gene	j_gene	v_gene	CDR3nt	CDR3aa
.	.	TRBJ1-1	TRBV2	TGTGCCAGCAGTGAAGAGGCGGGGAACACTGAAGCTTTCTTT	CASSEEAGNTEAFF
.	.	TRBJ2-1	TRBV27	TGTGCCAGCAGTTTATCAGGGCCGAGGGAGCAGTTCTTC	CASSLSGPREQFF
few	.	TRBJ2-1	TRBV2	TGTGCCAAGACAGGCCCCGTTAATGAGCAGTTCTTC	CAKTGPVNEQFF
.	.	TRBJ2-1	TRBV20-1	TGCAGTGCTAGAATGAGGGGGGGCGCCTACAATGAGCAGTTCTTC	CSARMRGGAYNEQFF
.	TRBD1	TRBJ1-1	TRBV15	TGTGCCACCAGCAGAGACCCAGGGGGGACTGAAGCTTTCTTT	CATSRDPGGTEAFF
few	.	TRBJ2-1	TRBV29-1	TGCAGCGTTGAAGGCGTCCCAGGGCCCTACAATGAGCAGTTCTTC	CSVEGVPGPYNEQFF
.	.	TRBJ1-2	TRBV9	TGTGCCAGCAGCGTTGGGGGAGAATATGGCTACACCTTC	CASSVGGEYGYTF
.	TRBD1	TRBJ1-3	TRBV6-5	TGTGCCAGCAGTTACGGGCGACAGGGAAAGGATGCTGGAAACACCATATATTTT	CASSYGRQGKDAGNTIYF
.	TRBD2	TRBJ2-1	TRBV28	TGTGCCAGCAGTTTAAGGCTAGCGGGAGATGGCTCCTACAATGAGCAGTTCTTC	CASSLRLAGDGSYNEQFF
.	TRBD1	TRBJ1-2	TRBV29-1	TGCAGCGTTGAGGGACAGGGGGCTGATGGCTACACCTTC	CSVEGQGADGYTF
many	TRBD2	TRBJ2-1	TRBV27	TGTGCCAGCAGTTTGGTGGCTAGCGGGAGCTATGAGCAGTTCTTC	CASSLVASGSYEQFF
.	TRBD2	TRBJ2-7	TRBV2	TGTGCCAGCAGTGAGGGACTAGCGGGGTGGACTTCCTACGAGCAGTACTTC	CASSEGLAGWTSYEQYF
many	.	TRBJ1-5	TRBV6-1	TGTGCCAGCAGTGAAGATGTAGGGGAAAGCAATCAGCCCCAGCATTTT	CASSEDVGESNQPQHF
few	.	TRBJ1-5	TRBV2	TGTGCCAGCAATCCCCGCGGGGTGCTCTTAAGCAATCAGCCCCAGCATTTT	CASNPRGVLLSNQPQHF
few	.	TRBJ1-2	TRBV29-1	TGCAGCGTTGAGGGGAACCTGGACTCAATCGGCCTCTATAACTATGGCTACACCTTC	CSVEGNLDSIGLYNYGYTF
many	.	TRBJ1-2	TRBV5-4	TGTGCCAGCAGCTTGGATACGACAGCGATTAACTATGGCTACACCTTC	CASSLDTTAINYGYTF
many	TRBD1	TRBJ2-7	TRBV12-3/TRBV12-4	TGTGCCAGCAGGAACTTGGACAGGGCGAACGAGCAGTACTTC	CASRNLDRANEQYF
.	.	TRBJ1-1	TRBV19	TGTGCCAGTAGTATTGCCACAGGGCTGAGGACTGAAGCTTTCTTT	CASSIATGLRTEAFF
many	.	TRBJ1-1	TRBV19	TGTGCCAGTAGTGCCTCGGGCACTGAAGCTTTCTTT	CASSASGTEAFF
many	.	TRBJ1-3	TRBV6-1	TGTGCCAGCAGTGCAAGAGACGGAAGCTCTGGAAACACCATATATTTT	CASSARDGSSGNTIYF
many	TRBD2	TRBJ2-7	TRBV6-2/TRBV6-3	TGTGCCAGCAGTTACGGGGGACTAACTCCTTACGAGCAGTACTTC	CASSYGGLTPYEQYF
.	TRBD1	TRBJ1-1	TRBV4-2	TGTGCCAGCAGTCAGGGGGGGTCCTCGACTTTCTTT	CASSQGGSSTFF
many	.	TRBJ2-5	TRBV7-6	TGTGCCAGCAGCTTCGATTTCAGAGGGGCTCAAGAGACCCAGTACTTC	CASSFDFRGAQETQYF
.	.	TRBJ1-5	TRBV12-3/TRBV12-4	TGTGCCAGCAGTTTAGGCAGGGTACATCAGCCCCAGCATTTT	CASSLGRVHQPQHF
many	TRBD2	TRBJ2-1	TRBV14	TGTGCCAGCAGCCAACCTGGACTAGCCCATGAGCAGTTCTTC	CASSQPGLAHEQFF
many	.	TRBJ1-3	TRBV12-5	TGTGCTAGTGGCCGGGGCACCATATATTTT	CASGRGTIYF
.	TRBD2	TRBJ2-1	TRBV9	TGTGCCAGCAGCGTATATCTAGCGGGGGGGGATAATGAGCAGTTCTTC	CASSVYLAGGDNEQFF
many	.	TRBJ2-7	TRBV7-6	TGTGCCAGCAGCCCCGGACAGATATCCTACGAGCAGTACTTC	CASSPGQISYEQYF
many	TRBD1	TRBJ2-7	TRBV6-1	TGTGCCAGCAACCGACAGGGCCGCTACGAGCAGTACTTC	CASNRQGRYEQYF
many	.	TRBJ2-7	TRBV12-3/TRBV12-4	TGTGCCAGCATGGGCTACGAGCAGTACTTC	CASMGYEQYF